The present T cell receptor (beta chain) was sequenced within a study (dated by TCRdb to between 2011 and 2013). This clonotype is medium-sized (0.01 to 0.1%) in its sample. No cognate antigen has been identified for it. No per-base quality is available; no much larger clone lies one base away. These reads were obtained on an Illumina Genome Analyzer IIx. The public reads were reprocessed in TCRdb via fastp at Q25 and MiXCR, keeping in-frame beta chains. Rows merge per CDR3 protein into single entries with the most common DNA and genes. Recorded for this sample are fewer than 9,000 distinct CDR3 sequences; 30% to 35% of them occurred a single time. The ten largest clonotypes hold over 20% of the sample. In the germline V gene, CDR1 corresponds to SQVTM and CDR2 to ANQGSEA. The germline ends are 10 bases apart after V is trimmed by 3 bases and J by 5 bases. The CDR3 measures 12 amino acids from cysteine to phenylalanine. Just CDR3 DNA is preserved here, 36 bases in frame from base 1.

The chain links TRBV29-1 with TRBJ1-1, with no confident D gene call. Specimen: blood. This receptor was obtained from a human donor. The nucleotide sequence is given as TGCAGCGTTGATAGGGTCGGAACTGAAGCTTTCTTT. It is translated as CSVDRVGTEAFF.